The table lists the clone carrying this T cell receptor (beta chain) with a few counts. In terms of age and location, participants ranged from roughly 18 to 89 years and lived in about 25 US areas. Assignment of participants to cohorts was predicated upon participant-reported clinical history. The sample belongs to a study of blood T cell repertoires in COVID-19. The germline V gene encodes CDR1 SEHNR and CDR2 FQNEAQ (reference sequence). The CDR3 sequence is 15 residues long. V was clipped by 5 bases and J by 7 bases; unmatched bases: 13. Profiling relied on immunoSEQ multiplex PCR, and the TCRdb table lists in-frame clones only, not all of them. The sample lists under 250,000 clones, approximately 86% occurring once.

Sequencing input: PBMCs or T cells enriched from blood (not recorded which). This TCR derives from a woman aged 25 to 39 with acute COVID-19. V is TRBV7-9 and J is TRBJ2-5; 7 bases map to TRBD1. The CDR3 sequence: CASSKAGRQGPTQYF. The CDR3, as DNA: TGTGCCAGCAGCAAAGCTGGGCGACAGGGTCCGACCCAGTACTTC.